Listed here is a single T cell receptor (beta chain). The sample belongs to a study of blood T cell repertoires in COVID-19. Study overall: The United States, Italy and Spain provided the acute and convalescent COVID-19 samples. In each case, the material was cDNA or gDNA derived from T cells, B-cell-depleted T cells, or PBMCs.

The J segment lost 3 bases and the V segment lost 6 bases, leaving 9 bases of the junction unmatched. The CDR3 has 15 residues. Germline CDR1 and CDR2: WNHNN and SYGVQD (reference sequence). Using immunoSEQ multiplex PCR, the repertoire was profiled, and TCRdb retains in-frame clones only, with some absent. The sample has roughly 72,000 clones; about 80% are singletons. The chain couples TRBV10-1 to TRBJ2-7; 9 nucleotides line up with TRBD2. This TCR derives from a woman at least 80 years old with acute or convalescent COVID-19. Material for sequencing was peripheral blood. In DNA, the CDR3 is TGCGCCAGCAGCGGGGGGAGCGGGAGGCTCTACGAGCAGTACTTC. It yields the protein CASSGGSGRLYEQYF.